This is a list of T cell receptor beta chains from one sample in a study of blood T cell repertoires in COVID-19. Clones were sequenced by immunoSEQ multiplex PCR, and TCRdb holds only the in-frame ones, with some missing. This sample has 95,000 to 150,000 clones, with about four fifths found just once. The sequenced sample consisted of peripheral blood. These TCRs come from a human donor in a cohort sampled during active COVID-19. Both conserved end residues are part of each CDR3. Not every row has a clone size; where given, it reads once, few, many or a size class.

V	J	size	CDR3
TRBV6-5	TRBJ2-2	.	CASKERGGNTGELFF
TRBV13	TRBJ2-7	.	CASSLTSGGANEQYF
TRBV7-2	TRBJ1-6	.	CASSLRGQDNSPLHF
TRBV2	TRBJ2-5	.	CATSPPGETQYF
TRBV5-1	TRBJ2-4	.	CASSLDSNWKNIQYF
TRBV11-2	TRBJ2-5	.	CASRTGLAQETQYF
TRBV7-9	TRBJ2-5	few	CASSQGQVQETQYF
TRBV7-2	TRBJ2-7	.	CASSSPGQGTYEQYF
TRBV12-5	TRBJ2-1	few	CASGLTLAGGLNEQFF
TRBV4-1	TRBJ2-3	.	CASSQERSGGSSTDTQYF
TRBV4-1	TRBJ1-2	.	CASSLPDRVDYGYTF
TRBV19	TRBJ2-7	once	CASSPGTGNSYEQYF
TRBV28	TRBJ1-5	few	CASSLAPGSSYQPQHF
TRBV28	TRBJ2-6	.	CASSLSYGQGSGANVLTF
TRBV7-9	TRBJ2-7	.	CASTTAGHRQYF
TRBV2	TRBJ1-5	.	CASSLSTSNQPQHF
TRBV6-6	TRBJ1-3	.	CASRGQGFAGNTIYF
TRBV18	TRBJ1-3	.	CASSPLNRGSSGNTIYF